Sequencing of this T cell receptor (beta chain) was carried out in a study of T cells in Graves' hyperthyroidism and ophthalmopathy. Each diagnosis was grounded in clinical symptoms, serum thyroxine and TRAb, thyroid ultrasound, and orbital computed tomography. The CDR3 regions of TCR beta were amplified from RNA transcripts. First-round RT-PCR targeting the TCR CDR3 was performed with the HTBI primer set. TCRdb reprocessed the multiplex PCR reads with MiXCR, giving one entry per CDR3 protein. The profile covers over 700,000 distinct CDR3 sequences, with around 38% appearing a single time and approximately 8.7% taken by the ten largest. Study-level findings and limits: Researchers report that a 13 V-J model separated ophthalmopathy from stable hyperthyroidism.

CDR1 and CDR2 (germline): ENHRY, SYGVKD. V gave up 5 bases and J gave up 5 bases; unmatched junction bases: 6. The CDR3 covers 15 residues. On this clonotype itself: Its antigen is not identified.

Sequencing was carried out using blood. The rearrangement links TRBV10-3 to TRBJ2-5; TRBD2 aligns across 12 bases. The sequence came from a man in his late teens or twenties with Graves' hyperthyroidism. The CDR3 protein is CAISILAGGRETQYF. In DNA form, the CDR3 reads TGTGCCATCAGTATCCTAGCGGGGGGGCGCGAGACCCAGTACTTC.